Below, 8 T cell receptor beta chains from the same sample are listed, as sequenced in a study of PD-L1 blockade in urothelial cancer. Sequencing was performed with immunoSEQ multiplex PCR; in TCRdb, only in-frame clones are kept and a portion is missing. This table holds about 88,000 clones, over 90% found once. The sequenced sample was PBMCs, obtained around atezolizumab (anti-PD-L1) treatment. These receptors all stem from a man aged 55 to 70 with urothelial cancer.

This clone came up once. V is TRBV15 and J is TRBJ1-3; D not resolved. The CDR3 contains 15 residues. The V end was cut by 5 bases, the J end by 4 bases, with 15 bases between. Germline CDR1 LNHNV, CDR2 YYDKDF (reference sequence). The DNA of the CDR3 is TGTGCCACCAGCTTGCACGGAGCAGAGGGAAACACCATATATTTT. Its translation is CATSLHGAEGNTIYF.

This sequence joins TRBV4-2 and TRBJ2-7, with D perhaps matching TRBD2 (5 bases). V lost 1 base and J lost 3, with 10 bases in between. The CDR3 is 14 amino acids. CDR1 is LGHNA, CDR2 YNFKEQ, per germline. CDR3 loop: CASSQGMGDYEQYF. The CDR3 region has the DNA TGTGCCAGCAGCCAAGGAATGGGAGACTACGAGCAGTACTTC.

V gene TRBV9 combines with J gene TRBJ2-5; a possible D gene is TRBD2 (6 bases). CDR3 length: 16 amino acids. V lost 4 bases, J lost 3 bases, and 19 bases lay in between. Germline V gives CDR1 SGDLS, CDR2 YYNGEE. This CDR3 reads CASSSEVSGGEETQYF. CDR3 coding DNA: TGTGCCAGCAGCTCAGAAGTTAGTGGCGGGGAAGAGACCCAGTACTTC.

The V gene is TRBV9, the J gene TRBJ1-2; TRBD1 matches 7 bases. This CDR3 has 14 residues. With 0 bases clipped from V and 2 bases from J, the junction kept 1 base outside the gene matches. Germline-derived CDR1 and CDR2 are SGDLS and YYNGEE. The CDR3 sequence is CASSVEQGNYGYTF. CDR3 DNA: TGTGCCAGCAGCGTAGAACAGGGGAACTATGGCTACACCTTC.

V usage is TRBV2 and J usage is TRBJ2-3; 7 nucleotides match TRBD1. The V and J ends lost 7 bases and 1 base, in that order; junction bases with no gene match: 5. From germline, CDR1 is SNHLY and CDR2 FYNNEI. This CDR3 comprises 14 residues. The CDR3 is CASTITGGTDTQYF. The CDR3 DNA reads as TGTGCCAGCACCATTACAGGGGGCACAGATACGCAGTATTTT.

The chain recombines TRBV4-3 with TRBJ1-4; D is uncertain. The ends were cut back, 0 bases at V and 7 bases at J, with 18 bases in the middle. This CDR3 comprises 17 residues. From germline, CDR1 is LGHNA and CDR2 YSLEER. The CDR3 bases are TGCGCCAGCAGCCAAGATATCGGACCTCGGGCGGGTGAAAAACTGTTTTTT. The encoded protein is CASSQDIGPRAGEKLFF.

V gene TRBV5-3 combines with J gene TRBJ2-7; 8 bases fit TRBD2. TRBV5-3 is known as an ORF, though its function is uncertain. This CDR3 has 14 residues. V lost 1 base and J lost 2; bases outside the gene matches: 2. The CDR3 loop is CARSLTGLAYEQYF. The CDR3 coding sequence is TGTGCCAGAAGCTTGACGGGACTAGCCTACGAGCAGTACTTC.

The J gene is TRBJ2-7, the V gene TRBV7-2; 11 bases line up with TRBD2. After removal of 3 bases from V and 3 bases from J, the junction contained 1 base not matched to a gene. The germline CDR1 and CDR2 sequences are SGHTA and FQGNSA. The CDR3 sequence is 14 residues long. In DNA, the CDR3 is TGTGCCAGCAGCTTCACTAGCGGGAGCTACGAGCAGTACTTC. Its translation is CASSFTSGSYEQYF.